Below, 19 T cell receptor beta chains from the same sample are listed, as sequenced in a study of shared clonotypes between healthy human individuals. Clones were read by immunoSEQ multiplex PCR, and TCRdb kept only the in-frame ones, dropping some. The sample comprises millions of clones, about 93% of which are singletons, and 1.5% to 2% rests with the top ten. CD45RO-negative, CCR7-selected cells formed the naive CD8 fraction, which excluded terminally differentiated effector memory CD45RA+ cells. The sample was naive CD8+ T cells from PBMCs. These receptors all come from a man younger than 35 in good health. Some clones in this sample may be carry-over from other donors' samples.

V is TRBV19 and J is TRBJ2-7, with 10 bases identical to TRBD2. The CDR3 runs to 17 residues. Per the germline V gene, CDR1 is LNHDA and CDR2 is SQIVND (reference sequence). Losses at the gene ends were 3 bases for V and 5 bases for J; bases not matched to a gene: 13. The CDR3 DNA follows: TGTGCCAGTAGTATTGCGAGTGGGCTAGCGGGAGACAACGAGCAGTACTTC. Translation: CASSIASGLAGDNEQYF.

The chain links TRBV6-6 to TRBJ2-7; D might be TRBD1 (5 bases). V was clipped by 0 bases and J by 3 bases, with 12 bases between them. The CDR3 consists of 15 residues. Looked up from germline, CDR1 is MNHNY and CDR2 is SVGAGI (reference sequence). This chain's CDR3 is CASSYSSQGSYEQYF. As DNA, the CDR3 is TGTGCCAGCAGTTACTCGAGCCAGGGCAGCTACGAGCAGTACTTC.

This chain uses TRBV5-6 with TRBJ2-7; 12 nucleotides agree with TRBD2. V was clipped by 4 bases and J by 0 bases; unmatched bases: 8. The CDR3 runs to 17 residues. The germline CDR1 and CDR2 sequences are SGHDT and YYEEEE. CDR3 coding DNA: TGTGCCAGCAGCGTTCTAGCGGGAGGGCCTACCTCCTACGAGCAGTACTTC. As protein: CASSVLAGGPTSYEQYF.

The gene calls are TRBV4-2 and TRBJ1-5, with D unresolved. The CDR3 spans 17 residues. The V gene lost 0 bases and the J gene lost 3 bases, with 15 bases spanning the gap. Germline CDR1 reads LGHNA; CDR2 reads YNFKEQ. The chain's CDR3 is CASSQDRGGGPNQPQHF. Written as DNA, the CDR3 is TGTGCCAGCAGCCAAGATCGGGGTGGCGGGCCCAATCAGCCCCAGCATTTT.

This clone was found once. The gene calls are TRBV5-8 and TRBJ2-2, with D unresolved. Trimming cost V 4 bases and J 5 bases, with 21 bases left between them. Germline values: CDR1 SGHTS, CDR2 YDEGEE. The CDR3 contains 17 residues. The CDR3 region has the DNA TGTGCCAGCAGCCGGGTGGCGATCGTCGATCGTACCGGGGAGCTGTTTTTT. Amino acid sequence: CASSRVAIVDRTGELFF. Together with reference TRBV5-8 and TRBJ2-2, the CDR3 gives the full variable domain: EAGVTQSPTHLIKTRGQQATLRCSPISGHTSVYWYQQALGLGLQFLLWYDEGEERNRGNFPPRFSGRQFPNYSSELNVNALELEDSALYLCASSRVAIVDRTGELFFGEGSRLTVL.

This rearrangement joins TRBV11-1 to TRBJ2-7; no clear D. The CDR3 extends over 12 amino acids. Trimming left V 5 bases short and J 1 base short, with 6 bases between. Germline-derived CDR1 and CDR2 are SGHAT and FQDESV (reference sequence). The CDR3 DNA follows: TGTGCCAGCAGCCCCAAGTCCTACGAGCAGTACTTC. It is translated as CASSPKSYEQYF. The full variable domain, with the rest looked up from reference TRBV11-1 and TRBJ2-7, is EAEVAQSPRYKITEKSQAVAFWCDPISGHATLYWYRQILGQGPELLVQFQDESVVDDSQLPKDRFSAERLKGVDSTLKIQPAELGDSAMYLCASSPKSYEQYFGPGTRLTVT.

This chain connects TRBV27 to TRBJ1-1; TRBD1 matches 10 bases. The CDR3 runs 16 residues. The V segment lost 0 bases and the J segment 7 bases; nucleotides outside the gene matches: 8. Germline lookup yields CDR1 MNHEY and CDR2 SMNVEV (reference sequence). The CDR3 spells CASSLSGDRGEFEAFF. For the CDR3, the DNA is TGTGCCAGCAGTTTATCGGGGGACAGGGGCGAGTTTGAAGCTTTCTTT.

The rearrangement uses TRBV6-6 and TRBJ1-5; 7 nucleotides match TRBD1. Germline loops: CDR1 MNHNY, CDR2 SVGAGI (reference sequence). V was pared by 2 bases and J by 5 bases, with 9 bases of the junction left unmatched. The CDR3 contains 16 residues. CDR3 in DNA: TGTGCCAGCAGTTACACACGACAGGGCTTAGATCAGCCCCAGCATTTT. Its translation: CASSYTRQGLDQPQHF.

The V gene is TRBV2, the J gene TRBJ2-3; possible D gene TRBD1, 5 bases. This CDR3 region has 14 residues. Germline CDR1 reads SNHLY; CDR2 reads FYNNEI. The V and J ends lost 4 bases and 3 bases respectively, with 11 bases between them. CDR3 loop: CASSAQAPTDTQYF. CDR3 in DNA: TGTGCCAGCAGTGCACAGGCCCCTACAGATACGCAGTATTTT.

The CDR3 region has the DNA TGTGCCAGCAATTCCGACAGGGCTAACTATGGCTACACCTTC. This translates into CASNSDRANYGYTF. The chain carries TRBV2 and TRBJ1-2; 7 bases match TRBD1. The V and J ends lost 7 bases and 0 bases, in that order; junction bases with no gene match: 5. Per germline, CDR1 SNHLY and CDR2 FYNNEI. The CDR3 spans 14 residues.

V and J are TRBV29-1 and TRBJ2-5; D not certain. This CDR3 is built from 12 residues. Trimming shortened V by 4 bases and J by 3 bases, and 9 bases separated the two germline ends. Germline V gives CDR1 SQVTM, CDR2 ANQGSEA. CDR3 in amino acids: CSVGRIEETQYF. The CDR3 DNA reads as TGCAGCGTTGGCAGGATTGAAGAGACCCAGTACTTC. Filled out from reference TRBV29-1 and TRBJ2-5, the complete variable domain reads SAVISQKPSRDICQRGTSLTIQCQVDSQVTMMFWYRQQPGQSLTLIATANQGSEATYESGFVIDKFPISRPNLTFSTLTVSNMSPEDSSIYLCSVGRIEETQYFGPGTRLLVL.

CDR3 DNA: TGCGCCAGCACAACTAAGGACGGTAAGTTCAACACTGAAGCTTTCTTT. Amino acid sequence: CASTTKDGKFNTEAFF. This chain links TRBV4-1 with TRBJ1-1; no firm D call. Trimming removed 7 bases at V and 2 bases at J, with 20 bases between. Per germline, CDR1 MGHRA and CDR2 YSYEKL. The CDR3 has 16 residues.

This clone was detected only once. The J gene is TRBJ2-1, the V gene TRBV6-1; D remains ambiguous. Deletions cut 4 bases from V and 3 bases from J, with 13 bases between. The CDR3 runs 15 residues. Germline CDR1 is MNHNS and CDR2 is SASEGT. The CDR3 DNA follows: TGTGCCAGCAGTGGGACGGTTACGCACTACAATGAGCAGTTCTTC. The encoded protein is CASSGTVTHYNEQFF.

The CDR3 protein is CASSQGTSGRHNEQFF. The CDR3, as DNA: TGTGCCAGCAGTCAAGGGACTAGCGGGAGGCACAATGAGCAGTTCTTC. V and J are TRBV7-6 and TRBJ2-1, with 15 bases lining up with TRBD2. The CDR3 spans 16 residues. Germline V gives CDR1 SGHVS, CDR2 FNYEAQ. V was clipped by 6 bases and J by 5 bases; unmatched bases: 5.

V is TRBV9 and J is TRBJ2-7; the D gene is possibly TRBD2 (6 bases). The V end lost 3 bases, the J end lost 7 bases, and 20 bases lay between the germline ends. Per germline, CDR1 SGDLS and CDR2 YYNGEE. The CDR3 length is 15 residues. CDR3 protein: CASSGGVGTAGEQYF. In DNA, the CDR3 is TGTGCCAGCAGCGGAGGTGTAGGGACCGCGGGGGAGCAGTACTTC. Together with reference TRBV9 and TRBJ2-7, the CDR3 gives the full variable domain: DSGVTQTPKHLITATGQRVTLRCSPRSGDLSVYWYQQSLDQGLQFLIQYYNGEERAKGNILERFSAQQFPDLHSELNLSSLELGDSALYFCASSGGVGTAGEQYFGPGTRLTVT.

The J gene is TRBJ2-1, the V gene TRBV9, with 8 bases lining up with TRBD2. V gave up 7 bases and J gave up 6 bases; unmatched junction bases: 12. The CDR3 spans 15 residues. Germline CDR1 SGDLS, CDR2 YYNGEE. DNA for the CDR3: TGTGCCAGCCGCGGGGGGCCAGGGGCCGGCAATGAGCAGTTCTTC. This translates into CASRGGPGAGNEQFF.

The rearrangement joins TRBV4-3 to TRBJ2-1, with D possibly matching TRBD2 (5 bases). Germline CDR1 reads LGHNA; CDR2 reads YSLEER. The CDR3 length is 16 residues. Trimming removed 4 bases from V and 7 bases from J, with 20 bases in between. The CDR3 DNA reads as TGCGCCAGCAGCCGCAATCATCAGTGGACGGGAAATGAGCAGTTCTTC. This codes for CASSRNHQWTGNEQFF.

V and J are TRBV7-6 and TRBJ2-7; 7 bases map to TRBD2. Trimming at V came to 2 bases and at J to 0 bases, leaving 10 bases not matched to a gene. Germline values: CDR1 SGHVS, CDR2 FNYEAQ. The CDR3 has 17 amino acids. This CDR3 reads CASSLTRGLPASYEQYF. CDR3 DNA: TGTGCCAGCAGCTTAACTAGGGGACTACCCGCCTCCTACGAGCAGTACTTC.

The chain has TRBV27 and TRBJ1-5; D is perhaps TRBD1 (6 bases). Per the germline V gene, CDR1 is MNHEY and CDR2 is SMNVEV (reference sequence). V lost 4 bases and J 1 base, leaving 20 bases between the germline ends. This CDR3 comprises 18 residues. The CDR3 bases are TGTGCCAGCAGTTCAAAGGCAGGGGCGTATTTCAGCAATCAGCCCCAGCATTTT. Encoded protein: CASSSKAGAYFSNQPQHF.